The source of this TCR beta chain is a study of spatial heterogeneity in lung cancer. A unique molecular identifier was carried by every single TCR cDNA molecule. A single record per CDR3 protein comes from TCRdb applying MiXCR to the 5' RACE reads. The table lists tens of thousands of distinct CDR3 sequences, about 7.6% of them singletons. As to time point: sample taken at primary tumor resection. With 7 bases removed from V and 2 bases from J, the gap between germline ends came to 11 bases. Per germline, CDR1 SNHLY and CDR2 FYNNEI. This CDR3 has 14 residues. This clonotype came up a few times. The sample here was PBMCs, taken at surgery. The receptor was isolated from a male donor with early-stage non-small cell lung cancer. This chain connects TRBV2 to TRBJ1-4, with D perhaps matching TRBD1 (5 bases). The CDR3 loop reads CASTRGATNEKLFF. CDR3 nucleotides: TGTGCCAGCACGCGCGGGGCGACTAATGAAAAACTGTTTTTT.